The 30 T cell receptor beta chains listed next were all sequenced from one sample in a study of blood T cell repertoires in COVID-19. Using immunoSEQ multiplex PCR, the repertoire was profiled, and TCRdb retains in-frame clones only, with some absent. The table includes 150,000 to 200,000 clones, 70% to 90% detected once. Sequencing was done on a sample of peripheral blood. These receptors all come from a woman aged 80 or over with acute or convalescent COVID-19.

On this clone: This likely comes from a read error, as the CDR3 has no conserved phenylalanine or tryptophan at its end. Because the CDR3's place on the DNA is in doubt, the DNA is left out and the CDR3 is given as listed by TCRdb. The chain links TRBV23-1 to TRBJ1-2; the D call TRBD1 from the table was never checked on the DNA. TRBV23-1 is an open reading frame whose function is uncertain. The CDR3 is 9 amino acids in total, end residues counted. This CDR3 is CASGRQDPR.

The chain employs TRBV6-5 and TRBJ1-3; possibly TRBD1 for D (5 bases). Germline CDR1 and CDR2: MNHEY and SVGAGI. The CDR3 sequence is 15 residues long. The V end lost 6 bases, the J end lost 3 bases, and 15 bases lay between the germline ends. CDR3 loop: CASRGGFSGGNTIYF. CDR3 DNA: TGTGCCAGCAGGGGGGGGTTCTCCGGTGGAAACACCATATATTTT.

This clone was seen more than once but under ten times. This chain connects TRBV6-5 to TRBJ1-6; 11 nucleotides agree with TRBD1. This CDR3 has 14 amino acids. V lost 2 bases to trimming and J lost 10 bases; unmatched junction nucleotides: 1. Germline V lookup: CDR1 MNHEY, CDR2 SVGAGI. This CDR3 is CASSYRTGGSPLHF. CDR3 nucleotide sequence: TGTGCCAGCAGTTACCGGACAGGGGGCTCACCCCTCCACTTT.

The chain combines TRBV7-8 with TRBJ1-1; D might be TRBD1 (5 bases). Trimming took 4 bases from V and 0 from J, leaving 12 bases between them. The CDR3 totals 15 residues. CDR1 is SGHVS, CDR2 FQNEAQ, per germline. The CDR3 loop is CASSSWAGMNTEAFF. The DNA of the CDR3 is TGTGCCAGCAGCTCCTGGGCAGGGATGAACACTGAAGCTTTCTTT.

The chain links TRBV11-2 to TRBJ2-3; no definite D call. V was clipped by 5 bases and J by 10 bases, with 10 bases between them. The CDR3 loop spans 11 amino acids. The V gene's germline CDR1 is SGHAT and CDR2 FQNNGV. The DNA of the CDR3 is TGTGCCAGCAGCCCCGCAGTTGCGCAGTATTTT. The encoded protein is CASSPAVAQYF.

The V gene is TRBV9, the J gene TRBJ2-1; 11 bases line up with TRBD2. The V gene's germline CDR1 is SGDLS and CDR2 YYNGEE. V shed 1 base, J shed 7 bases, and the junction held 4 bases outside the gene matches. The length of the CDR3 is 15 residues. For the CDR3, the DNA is TGTGCCAGCAGCGTATTAGCGGGAGGGCCTAATGAGCAGTTCTTC. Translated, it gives CASSVLAGGPNEQFF.

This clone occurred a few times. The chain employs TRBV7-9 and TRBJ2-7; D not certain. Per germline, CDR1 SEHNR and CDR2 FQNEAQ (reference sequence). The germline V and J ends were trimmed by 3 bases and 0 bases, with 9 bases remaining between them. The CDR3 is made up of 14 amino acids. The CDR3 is CASSFYADSYEQYF. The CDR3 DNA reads TGTGCCAGCAGCTTCTATGCCGACTCCTACGAGCAGTACTTC. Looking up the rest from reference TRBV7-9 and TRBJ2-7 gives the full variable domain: DTGVSQNPRHKITKRGQNVTFRCDPISEHNRLYWYRQTLGQGPEFLTYFQNEAQLEKSRLLSDRFSAERPKGSFSTLEIQRTEQGDSAMYLCASSFYADSYEQYFGPGTRLTVT.

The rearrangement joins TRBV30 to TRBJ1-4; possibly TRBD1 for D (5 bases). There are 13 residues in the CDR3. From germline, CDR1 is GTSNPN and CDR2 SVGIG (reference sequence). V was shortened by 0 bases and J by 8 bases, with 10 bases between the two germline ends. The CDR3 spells CAWSVGVGEKLFF. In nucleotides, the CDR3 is TGTGCCTGGAGTGTAGGGGTAGGGGAAAAACTGTTTTTT.

The CDR3 loop is CASSLGGGSNYGYTF. CDR3 DNA: TGTGCCAGCAGCTTAGGCGGAGGGTCTAACTATGGCTACACCTTC. V usage is TRBV7-2 and J usage is TRBJ1-2; D gene unclear. Trimming took 1 base from V and 0 from J, leaving 9 bases between them. CDR1 SGHTA and CDR2 FQGNSA come from the germline V gene. The CDR3 runs 15 residues.

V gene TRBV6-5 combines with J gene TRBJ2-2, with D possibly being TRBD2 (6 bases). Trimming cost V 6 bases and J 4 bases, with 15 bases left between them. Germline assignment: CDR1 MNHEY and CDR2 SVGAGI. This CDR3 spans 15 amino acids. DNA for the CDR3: TGTGCCAGCAGCCAACTAGCCGGGGGCACCGGGGAGCTGTTTTTT. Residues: CASSQLAGGTGELFF.

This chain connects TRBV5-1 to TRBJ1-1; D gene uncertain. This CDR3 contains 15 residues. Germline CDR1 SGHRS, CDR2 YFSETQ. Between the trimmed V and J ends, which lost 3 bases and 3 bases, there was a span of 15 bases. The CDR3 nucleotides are TGCGCCAGCAGCTCTTGGAGGGCTATTGACACTGAAGCTTTCTTT. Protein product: CASSSWRAIDTEAFF.

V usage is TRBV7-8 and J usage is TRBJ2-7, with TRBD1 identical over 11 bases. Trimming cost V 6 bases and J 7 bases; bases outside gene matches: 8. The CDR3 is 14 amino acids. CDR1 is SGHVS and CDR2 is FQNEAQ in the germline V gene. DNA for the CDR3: TGTGCCAGCAGTCCCGGACAGGGGGCAGGAGAGCAGTACTTC. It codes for CASSPGQGAGEQYF.

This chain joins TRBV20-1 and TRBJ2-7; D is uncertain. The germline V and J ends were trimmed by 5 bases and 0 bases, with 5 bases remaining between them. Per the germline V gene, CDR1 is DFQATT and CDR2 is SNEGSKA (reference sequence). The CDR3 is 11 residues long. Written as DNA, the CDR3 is TGCAGTGCTCATCACTCCTACGAGCAGTACTTC. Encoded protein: CSAHHSYEQYF.

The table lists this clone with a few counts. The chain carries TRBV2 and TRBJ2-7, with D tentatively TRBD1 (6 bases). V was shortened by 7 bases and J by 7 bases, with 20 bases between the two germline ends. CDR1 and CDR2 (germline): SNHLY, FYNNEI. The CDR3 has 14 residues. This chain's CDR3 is CASKGQSLVGEQYF. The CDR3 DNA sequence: TGTGCCAGCAAGGGACAATCACTCGTTGGAGAGCAGTACTTC.

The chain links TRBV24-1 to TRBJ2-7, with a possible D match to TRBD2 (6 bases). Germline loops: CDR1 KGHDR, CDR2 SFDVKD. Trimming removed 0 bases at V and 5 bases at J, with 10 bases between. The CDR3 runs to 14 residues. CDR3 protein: CATSDLRRGNEQYF. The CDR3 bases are TGTGCCACCAGTGATTTGCGTCGGGGGAACGAGCAGTACTTC.

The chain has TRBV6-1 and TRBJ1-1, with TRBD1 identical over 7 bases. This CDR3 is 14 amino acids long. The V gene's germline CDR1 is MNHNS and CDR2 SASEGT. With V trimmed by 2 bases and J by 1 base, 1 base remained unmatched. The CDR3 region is CASSEHRGNTEAFF. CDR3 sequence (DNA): TGTGCCAGCAGTGAACACAGGGGGAACACTGAAGCTTTCTTT.

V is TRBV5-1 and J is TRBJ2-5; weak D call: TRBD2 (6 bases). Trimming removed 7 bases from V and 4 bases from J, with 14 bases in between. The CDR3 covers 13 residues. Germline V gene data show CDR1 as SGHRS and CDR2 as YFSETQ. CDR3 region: CASASGTGETQYF. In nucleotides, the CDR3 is TGCGCCAGCGCCTCGGGGACTGGAGAGACCCAGTACTTC.

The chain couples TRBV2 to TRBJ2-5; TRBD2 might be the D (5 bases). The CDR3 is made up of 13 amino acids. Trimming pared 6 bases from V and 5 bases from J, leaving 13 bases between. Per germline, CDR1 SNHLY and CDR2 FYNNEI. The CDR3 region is CASSALWEETQYF. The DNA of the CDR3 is TGTGCCAGCAGCGCCTTGTGGGAGGAGACCCAGTACTTC.

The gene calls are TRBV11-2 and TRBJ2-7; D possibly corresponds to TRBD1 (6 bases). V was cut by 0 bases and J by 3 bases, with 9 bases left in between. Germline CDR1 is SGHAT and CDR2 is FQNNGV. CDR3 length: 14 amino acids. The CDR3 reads CASSLEPTGYEQYF. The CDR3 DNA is TGTGCCAGCAGCTTAGAGCCGACAGGCTACGAGCAGTACTTC.

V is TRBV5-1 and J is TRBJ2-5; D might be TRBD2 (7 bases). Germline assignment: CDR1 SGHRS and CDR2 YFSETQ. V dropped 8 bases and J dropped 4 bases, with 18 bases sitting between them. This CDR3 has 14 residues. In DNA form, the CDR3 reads TGCGCCAGTCGGGACGGGGGGCCGGGAGAGACCCAGTACTTC. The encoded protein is CASRDGGPGETQYF.

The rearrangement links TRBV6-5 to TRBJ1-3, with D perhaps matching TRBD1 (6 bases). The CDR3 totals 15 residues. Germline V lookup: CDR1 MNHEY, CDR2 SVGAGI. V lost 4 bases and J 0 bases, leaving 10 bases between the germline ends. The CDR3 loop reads CASSFDRTSGNTIYF. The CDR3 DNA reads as TGTGCCAGCAGTTTCGACAGGACCTCTGGAAACACCATATATTTT.

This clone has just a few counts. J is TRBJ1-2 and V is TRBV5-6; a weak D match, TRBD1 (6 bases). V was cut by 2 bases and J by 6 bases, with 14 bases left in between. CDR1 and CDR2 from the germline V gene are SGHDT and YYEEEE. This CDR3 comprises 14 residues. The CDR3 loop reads CASSFARGADGYTF. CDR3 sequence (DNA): TGTGCCAGCAGCTTTGCCAGGGGCGCGGATGGCTACACCTTC.

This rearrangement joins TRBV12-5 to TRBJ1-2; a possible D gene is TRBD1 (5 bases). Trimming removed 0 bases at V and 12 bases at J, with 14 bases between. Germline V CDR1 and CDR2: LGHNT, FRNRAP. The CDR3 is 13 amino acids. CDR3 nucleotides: TGTGCTAGTGGTTTGGTGCCAGGACACTCGAACACCTTC. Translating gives CASGLVPGHSNTF. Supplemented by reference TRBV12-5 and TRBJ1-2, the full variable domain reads DARVTQTPRHKVTEMGQEVTMRCQPILGHNTVFWYRQTMMQGLELLAYFRNRAPLDDSGMPKDRFSAEMPDATLATLKIQPSEPRDSAVYFCASGLVPGHSNTFGSGTRLTVV.

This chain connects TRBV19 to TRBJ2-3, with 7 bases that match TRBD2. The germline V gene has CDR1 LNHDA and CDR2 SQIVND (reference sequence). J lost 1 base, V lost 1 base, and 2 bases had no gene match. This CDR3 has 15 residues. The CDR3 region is CASSIATSGTDTQYF. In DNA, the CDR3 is TGTGCCAGTAGTATAGCTACTAGCGGCACAGATACGCAGTATTTT.

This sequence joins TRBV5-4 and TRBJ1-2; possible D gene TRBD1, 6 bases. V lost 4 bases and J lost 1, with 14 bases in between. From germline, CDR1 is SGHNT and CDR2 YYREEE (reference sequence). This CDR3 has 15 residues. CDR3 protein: CASSPPGHYNYGYTF. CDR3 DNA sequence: TGTGCCAGCAGCCCACCGGGACACTATAACTATGGCTACACCTTC.

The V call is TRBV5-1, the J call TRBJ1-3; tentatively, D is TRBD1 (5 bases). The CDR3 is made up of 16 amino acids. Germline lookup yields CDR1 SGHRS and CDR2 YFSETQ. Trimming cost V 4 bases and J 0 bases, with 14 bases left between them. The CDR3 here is CASSAGDSSSGNTIYF. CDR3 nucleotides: TGCGCCAGCAGCGCGGGGGACTCCAGCTCTGGAAACACCATATATTTT.

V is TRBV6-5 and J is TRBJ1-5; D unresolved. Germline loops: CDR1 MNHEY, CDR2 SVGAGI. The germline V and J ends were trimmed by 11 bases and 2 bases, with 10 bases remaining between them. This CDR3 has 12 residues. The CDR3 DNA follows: TGTGCCCGAGGCGAGGGCAATCAGCCCCAGCATTTT. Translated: CARGEGNQPQHF.

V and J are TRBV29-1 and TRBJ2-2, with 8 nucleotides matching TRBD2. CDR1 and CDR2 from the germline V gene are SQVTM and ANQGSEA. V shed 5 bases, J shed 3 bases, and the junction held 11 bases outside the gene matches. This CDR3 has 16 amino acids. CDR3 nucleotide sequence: TGCAGCGTTTCTACCTACGCGGGGGGCTACACCGGGGAGCTGTTTTTT. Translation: CSVSTYAGGYTGELFF.

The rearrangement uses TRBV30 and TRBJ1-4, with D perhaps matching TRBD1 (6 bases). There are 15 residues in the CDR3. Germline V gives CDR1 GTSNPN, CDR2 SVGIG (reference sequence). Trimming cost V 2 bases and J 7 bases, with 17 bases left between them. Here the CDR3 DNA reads TGTGCCTGGAGTCCCGGACAGCCTTCTCCTGAAAAACTGTTTTTT. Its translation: CAWSPGQPSPEKLFF.

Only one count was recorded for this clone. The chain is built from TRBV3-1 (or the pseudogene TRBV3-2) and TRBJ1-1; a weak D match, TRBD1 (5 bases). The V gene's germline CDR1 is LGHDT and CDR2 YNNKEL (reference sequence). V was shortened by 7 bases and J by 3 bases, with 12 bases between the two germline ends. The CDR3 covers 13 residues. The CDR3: CASTSWGDTEAFF. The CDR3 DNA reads TGTGCCAGCACTTCTTGGGGGGACACTGAAGCTTTCTTT.